These T cell receptor beta chains were read from a single sample in a study of shared T cell receptors in the human thymus. Method: immunoSEQ multiplex PCR; TCRdb's copy keeps in-frame clones and lacks some. The sample lists approximately 660,000 clones; around 87% were seen once. These sequences were also reported in another study, on human thymus T cells.

Sample: thymocytes. All receptors come from a boy younger than two with a congenital heart defect. CDR3s include the opening cysteine and the closing phenylalanine or tryptophan. D genes are given only for firm matches. The size of a clone is reported for some rows only, either as once, few or many, or as a class for expanded clones.

D: TRBD1
V: TRBV28
size: -
J: TRBJ2-3
CDR3: CASSLCRGDTQYF
DNA: TGTGCCAGCAGTTTATGCAGGGGGGATACGCAGTATTTT

D: -
V: TRBV14
size: once
J: TRBJ1-1
CDR3: CASSQVSELEAFF
DNA: TGTGCCAGCAGCCAAGTGAGTGAGTTAGAAGCTTTCTTT

D: -
V: TRBV5-6
size: -
J: TRBJ2-6
CDR3: CASSLGVGSGANVLTF
DNA: TGTGCCAGCAGCCTAGGGGTTGGCTCTGGGGCCAACGTCCTGACTTTC

D: TRBD1
V: TRBV12-5
size: -
J: TRBJ1-6
CDR3: CASGFRTGGSIYSPLHF
DNA: TGTGCTAGTGGTTTTAGGACAGGGGGCTCGATCTATTCACCCCTCCACTTT

D: TRBD2
V: TRBV6-6
size: -
J: TRBJ2-1
CDR3: CASVKREKIDEQFF
DNA: TGTGCCAGCGTTAAGCGGGAGAAGATCGATGAGCAGTTCTTC

D: -
V: TRBV27
size: -
J: TRBJ2-5
CDR3: CASRRVMRGGETQYF
DNA: TGTGCCAGCAGGCGGGTGATGAGGGGAGGAGAGACCCAGTACTTC

D: -
V: TRBV28
size: -
J: TRBJ2-7
CDR3: CASSLRDSYEQYF
DNA: TGTGCCAGCAGTTTACGGGACTCCTACGAGCAGTACTTC

D: TRBD1
V: TRBV14
size: -
J: TRBJ1-2
CDR3: CASSLRDRGTGYTF
DNA: TGTGCCAGCAGCCTCCGGGACAGGGGTACTGGCTACACCTTC

D: TRBD1
V: TRBV15
size: once
J: TRBJ2-6
CDR3: CATRFGVRDRGSWANVLTF
DNA: TGTGCCACCCGTTTTGGGGTTCGGGACAGGGGTTCCTGGGCCAACGTCCTGACTTTC

D: -
V: TRBV7-9
size: -
J: TRBJ1-1
CDR3: CASSFRAGENTEAFF
DNA: TGTGCCAGCAGCTTCCGTGCAGGGGAGAACACTGAAGCTTTCTTT

D: -
V: TRBV2
size: few
J: TRBJ1-2
CDR3: CASSEATPPGGGYTF
DNA: TGTGCCAGCAGTGAAGCCACGCCGCCGGGAGGCGGCTACACCTTC

D: -
V: TRBV28
size: -
J: TRBJ2-7
CDR3: CASSLTGSEPYEQYF
DNA: TGTGCCAGCAGTTTAACAGGCAGCGAACCTTACGAGCAGTACTTC

D: -
V: TRBV18
size: -
J: TRBJ2-2
CDR3: CASSLSQGRDTGELFF
DNA: TGTGCCAGCTCACTTTCACAGGGTCGGGACACCGGGGAGCTGTTTTTT

D: TRBD1
V: TRBV28
size: few
J: TRBJ1-5
CDR3: CASSFGDRGQPQHF
DNA: TGTGCCAGCAGTTTTGGGGACAGGGGACAGCCCCAGCATTTT

D: TRBD2
V: TRBV7-3
size: -
J: TRBJ2-7
CDR3: CAGTTGGRYEQYF
DNA: TGTGCCGGTACGACGGGAGGGCGGTACGAGCAGTACTTC

D: TRBD1
V: TRBV29-1
size: -
J: TRBJ1-1
CDR3: CSVGWGTGTMNTEAFF
DNA: TGCAGCGTTGGATGGGGGACAGGGACCATGAACACTGAAGCTTTCTTT

D: TRBD2
V: TRBV2
size: -
J: TRBJ2-7
CDR3: CASSEATGGNRPTYEQYF
DNA: TGTGCCAGCAGTGAAGCTACGGGGGGGAACAGACCTACCTACGAGCAGTACTTC

D: -
V: TRBV11-3
size: -
J: TRBJ2-3
CDR3: CASSPREASTDTQYF
DNA: TGTGCCAGCAGCCCAAGGGAGGCTTCCACAGATACGCAGTATTTT

D: TRBD2
V: TRBV12-5
size: -
J: TRBJ2-3
CDR3: CASGLPTSGRRDTQYF
DNA: TGTGCTAGTGGTTTGCCGACTAGCGGGCGGAGGGATACGCAGTATTTT

D: -
V: TRBV9
size: -
J: TRBJ2-2
CDR3: CASSPGTPSPGELFF
DNA: TGTGCCAGCAGCCCGGGGACACCCTCACCCGGGGAGCTGTTTTTT

D: -
V: TRBV13
size: -
J: TRBJ2-7
CDR3: CASSFRPLGGRGGGSFYEQYF
DNA: TGTGCCAGCAGCTTTCGGCCCCTGGGGGGCAGGGGAGGCGGGAGCTTCTACGAGCAGTACTTC

D: -
V: TRBV4-2
size: -
J: TRBJ1-5
CDR3: CASSRGLPRVLLGAGDQPQHF
DNA: TGTGCCAGCAGCCGGGGTCTACCTCGGGTTCTTCTGGGGGCTGGAGATCAGCCCCAGCATTTT

D: TRBD2
V: TRBV29-1
size: -
J: TRBJ2-1
CDR3: CSVDLSWGGSFKSYNEQFF
DNA: TGCAGCGTTGATCTGTCTTGGGGGGGTTCCTTTAAGTCCTACAATGAGCAGTTCTTC

D: TRBD1
V: TRBV2
size: once
J: TRBJ1-1
CDR3: CASRDDWDRRGEYTEAFF
DNA: TGTGCCAGCAGGGACGACTGGGACAGGAGGGGGGAATACACTGAAGCTTTCTTT

D: TRBD2
V: TRBV9
size: -
J: TRBJ2-3
CDR3: CASSVEVGGPSDTQYF
DNA: TGTGCCAGCAGCGTAGAGGTGGGAGGGCCGAGTGATACGCAGTATTTT

D: -
V: TRBV30
size: -
J: TRBJ2-5
CDR3: CAWRPPRGSQETQYF
DNA: TGTGCCTGGAGACCCCCGAGGGGGTCCCAAGAGACCCAGTACTTC

D: TRBD2
V: TRBV4-2
size: -
J: TRBJ2-3
CDR3: CASSHPSPGSGRIPTSTDTQYF
DNA: TGTGCCAGCAGCCATCCCTCCCCGGGGAGCGGGAGAATTCCCACTAGCACAGATACGCAGTATTTT

D: TRBD2
V: TRBV6-1
size: -
J: TRBJ2-3
CDR3: CASSTSGTADTQYF
DNA: TGTGCCAGCAGTACTAGCGGGACAGCAGATACGCAGTATTTT

D: -
V: TRBV27
size: -
J: TRBJ2-1
CDR3: CASRLRSSYNEQFF
DNA: TGTGCCAGCAGATTGCGCTCGTCCTACAATGAGCAGTTCTTC

D: -
V: TRBV6-6
size: -
J: TRBJ1-2
CDR3: CASSPEQAYGYTF
DNA: TGTGCCAGCAGCCCCGAACAGGCTTATGGCTACACCTTC

D: -
V: TRBV5-1
size: -
J: TRBJ1-2
CDR3: CASSAWTDPYGYTF
DNA: TGCGCCAGCAGCGCCTGGACTGACCCCTATGGCTACACCTTC

D: TRBD2
V: TRBV7-9
size: -
J: TRBJ2-3
CDR3: CASSLYVLGLAGPTDTQYF
DNA: TGTGCCAGCAGCTTATACGTCTTGGGACTAGCGGGACCCACAGATACGCAGTATTTT

D: -
V: TRBV25-1
size: -
J: TRBJ2-1
CDR3: CASSGGQPNEQFF
DNA: TGTGCCAGCAGTGGTGGGCAACCCAATGAGCAGTTCTTC

D: TRBD1
V: TRBV27
size: once
J: TRBJ1-4
CDR3: CASSLSIRTGATNEKLFF
DNA: TGTGCCAGCAGTTTATCGATAAGGACAGGGGCAACTAATGAAAAACTGTTTTTT

D: -
V: TRBV11-2
size: -
J: TRBJ2-4
CDR3: CASSVTGTKNIQYF
DNA: TGTGCCAGCAGCGTTACCGGGACCAAAAACATTCAGTACTTC

D: TRBD2
V: TRBV19
size: few
J: TRBJ2-1
CDR3: CASSGLAGSDEQFF
DNA: TGTGCCTCATCGGGACTAGCGGGATCAGATGAGCAGTTCTTC

D: TRBD1
V: TRBV4-2
size: -
J: TRBJ2-7
CDR3: CASSSLGRDRGRAPSYEQYF
DNA: TGTGCCAGCAGCAGCCTCGGACGGGACAGGGGGCGGGCCCCCTCCTACGAGCAGTACTTC

D: -
V: TRBV4-3
size: -
J: TRBJ2-2
CDR3: CASSQAGALAGELFF
DNA: TGCGCCAGCAGCCAAGCGGGAGCATTAGCCGGGGAGCTGTTTTTT

D: -
V: TRBV6-5
size: -
J: TRBJ2-1
CDR3: CASSPRELRYNEQFF
DNA: TGTGCCAGCAGCCCTCGGGAACTCCGCTACAATGAGCAGTTCTTC

D: TRBD1
V: TRBV19
size: -
J: TRBJ2-7
CDR3: CASRGKGQGDYEQYF
DNA: TGTGCCAGTAGGGGTAAGGGACAGGGGGACTACGAGCAGTACTTC

D: TRBD2
V: TRBV4-1
size: -
J: TRBJ2-1
CDR3: CASSQGSGRSYNEQFF
DNA: TGCGCCAGCAGCCAAGGTAGCGGGAGGAGTTACAATGAGCAGTTCTTC

D: TRBD2
V: TRBV6-1
size: -
J: TRBJ2-7
CDR3: CASSEAYFRASGSNEQYF
DNA: TGTGCCAGCAGTGAAGCCTATTTTAGGGCTAGCGGGAGCAACGAGCAGTACTTC

D: TRBD1
V: TRBV7-9
size: once
J: TRBJ2-5
CDR3: CASSLDCRGETQYF
DNA: TGTGCCAGCAGCTTAGATTGCAGGGGGGAGACCCAGTACTTC

D: -
V: TRBV9
size: -
J: TRBJ2-7
CDR3: CASSPGTDIRDSSYEQYF
DNA: TGTGCCAGCAGCCCCGGGACAGACATCCGGGACTCCTCCTACGAGCAGTACTTC

D: -
V: TRBV5-5
size: -
J: TRBJ1-5
CDR3: CASSLDLGNQPQHF
DNA: TGTGCCAGCAGCTTGGATCTTGGCAATCAGCCCCAGCATTTT

D: TRBD2
V: TRBV9
size: -
J: TRBJ2-3
CDR3: CASSVGDAGTSGSSVIGTDTQYF
DNA: TGTGCCAGCAGCGTCGGGGACGCCGGGACTAGCGGGAGTAGTGTTATTGGCACAGATACGCAGTATTTT

D: TRBD1
V: TRBV28
size: -
J: TRBJ1-1
CDR3: CASVLRGPNTEAFF
DNA: TGTGCCAGCGTTCTCAGGGGGCCGAACACTGAAGCTTTCTTT

D: TRBD1
V: TRBV7-9
size: -
J: TRBJ2-1
CDR3: CASSLGDRVVFF
DNA: TGTGCCAGCAGCTTAGGGGACAGGGTAGTGTTCTTC

D: TRBD2
V: TRBV19
size: -
J: TRBJ2-3
CDR3: CASSPQTGLVPDTQYF
DNA: TGTGCCAGTAGTCCCCAAACAGGACTAGTTCCAGATACGCAGTATTTT

D: -
V: TRBV29-1
size: -
J: TRBJ1-1
CDR3: CSVGTLRDTEAFF
DNA: TGCAGCGTTGGTACACTGAGGGACACTGAAGCTTTCTTT

D: -
V: TRBV6-5
size: -
J: TRBJ2-3
CDR3: CASRGGTVVDTQYF
DNA: TGTGCCAGCAGAGGCGGGACAGTGGTAGATACGCAGTATTTT

D: TRBD1
V: TRBV2
size: -
J: TRBJ1-2
CDR3: CASSWDSVIYGYTF
DNA: TGTGCCAGCAGTTGGGACAGTGTCATATATGGCTACACCTTC

D: -
V: TRBV19
size: few
J: TRBJ1-2
CDR3: CASSIGQDGYTF
DNA: TGTGCCAGTAGTATTGGACAAGATGGCTACACCTTC